The rows below give T cell receptor beta chains drawn from one sample of a study of T cells in Graves' hyperthyroidism and ophthalmopathy. TCRdb re-derived calls from the multiplex PCR reads in MiXCR, one entry per CDR3 protein. The profile shows about 350,000 distinct CDR3 sequences, approximately 16% of them singletons. The sample taken for sequencing was blood. The receptors derive from a woman aged 55-75 years with Graves' ophthalmopathy. Each CDR3 is given with its conserved first and last residue. The D gene is left open where the match is weak. The size of a clone is reported for some rows only, either as once, few or many, or as a class for expanded clones.

size	J	D	length	V	CDR3	DNA
many	TRBJ2-2	-	16	TRBV5-5	CASSFRQVRPPGELFF	TGTGCCAGCAGCTTTCGACAGGTCCGTCCCCCCGGGGAGCTGTTTTTT
few	TRBJ1-2	-	17	TRBV10-3	CAISESFPRRGSYGYTF	TGTGCCATCAGTGAGTCATTTCCCCGGCGCGGATCCTATGGCTACACCTTC
-	TRBJ2-2	-	14	TRBV6-1	CASSRRQYTGELFF	TGTGCCAGCAGCAGGAGACAGTACACCGGGGAGCTGTTTTTT
few	TRBJ2-1	-	12	TRBV5-1	CASPSDVHEQFF	TGCGCCAGCCCCTCCGATGTCCATGAGCAGTTCTTC
-	TRBJ2-1	-	16	TRBV7-2	CASSLVADSSYNEQFF	TGTGCCAGCAGCTTAGTAGCCGATAGTTCCTACAATGAGCAGTTCTTC
many	TRBJ2-7	-	13	TRBV7-6	CASSGQGGGEQYF	TGTGCCAGCAGCGGGCAGGGGGGGGGAGAGCAGTACTTC
-	TRBJ2-4	-	16	TRBV6-5	CASSYDGNLAKNIQYF	TGTGCCAGCAGTTACGACGGTAACTTAGCCAAAAACATTCAGTACTTC
-	TRBJ1-4	TRBD1	13	TRBV4-2	CASSDRDRRKLFF	TGTGCCAGCAGCGACCGGGACAGGCGAAAACTGTTTTTT
many	TRBJ2-1	TRBD2	16	TRBV20-1	CSARRLAGGFYNEQFF	TGCAGTGCTAGAAGACTAGCGGGAGGGTTCTACAATGAGCAGTTCTTC
-	TRBJ2-3	-	12	TRBV19	CATGSSTDTQYF	TGTGCCACAGGGAGTAGCACAGATACGCAGTATTTT
many	TRBJ2-4	-	12	TRBV12-3/TRBV12-4	CATGFDSNIQYF	TGTGCCACAGGGTTCGACTCAAACATTCAGTACTTC
many	TRBJ2-3	TRBD2	15	TRBV27	CASSSREGQLDTQYF	TGTGCCAGCAGTAGCCGGGAGGGACAACTCGATACGCAGTATTTT
few	TRBJ1-6	-	14	TRBV30	CAWNPGVGNSPLHF	TGTGCCTGGAACCCTGGAGTCGGAAATTCACCCCTCCACTTT
few	TRBJ2-1	-	14	TRBV19	CASSPRASYNEQFF	TGTGCCAGTAGTCCTCGGGCCTCCTACAATGAGCAGTTCTTC
many	TRBJ2-7	TRBD1	13	TRBV5-1	CASRVTGGAEQYF	TGCGCCAGCAGGGTGACAGGGGGCGCGGAGCAGTACTTC
many	TRBJ2-5	TRBD2	15	TRBV6-1	CASRLSGASAETQYF	TGTGCCAGCAGACTCAGCGGGGCTAGTGCTGAGACCCAGTACTTC
few	TRBJ1-6	-	13	TRBV4-1	CASSQEGSSPLHF	TGCGCCAGCAGCCAAGAGGGCTCTTCACCCCTCCACTTT
many	TRBJ2-1	TRBD1	14	TRBV7-9	CASSLGDSNNEQFF	TGTGCCAGCAGCTTAGGGGACAGCAACAATGAGCAGTTCTTC
many	TRBJ2-3	TRBD2	15	TRBV7-8	CASRARREITDTQYF	TGTGCCAGCAGAGCGAGGCGGGAGATCACAGATACGCAGTATTTT
many	TRBJ2-7	TRBD2	15	TRBV20-1	CSAREGASGRHEQYF	TGCAGTGCTAGAGAAGGGGCTAGCGGGAGACACGAGCAGTACTTC
few	TRBJ2-7	TRBD2	16	TRBV5-6	CASSLGFSGTPGEQYF	TGTGCCAGCAGCTTAGGGTTTAGCGGGACCCCGGGGGAGCAGTACTTC
few	TRBJ2-2	TRBD2	15	TRBV6-2/TRBV6-3	CASTEGRADTGELFF	TGTGCCAGCACCGAAGGGAGGGCGGACACCGGGGAGCTGTTTTTT
many	TRBJ2-7	-	15	TRBV28	CASSLGGHGSYEQYF	TGTGCCAGCAGTCTCGGGGGGCACGGCTCCTACGAGCAGTACTTC
many	TRBJ2-2	-	14	TRBV27	CASSTGPNTGELFF	TGTGCCAGCAGTACCGGACCAAACACCGGGGAGCTGTTTTTT
many	TRBJ2-1	TRBD2	14	TRBV18	CASSEERGYNEQFF	TGTGCCAGCTCTGAGGAGCGGGGCTACAATGAGCAGTTCTTC
many	TRBJ2-5	TRBD2	17	TRBV20-1	CSARDGSGGGAWGTQYF	TGCAGTGCTAGAGATGGTAGCGGGGGGGGGGCGTGGGGGACCCAGTACTTC
many	TRBJ2-1	-	16	TRBV3-1	CASSQDLGTQYNEQFF	TGTGCCAGCAGCCAAGACTTGGGTACCCAATACAATGAGCAGTTCTTC
-	TRBJ2-2	-	14	TRBV20-1	CSAPPDANTGELFF	TGCAGTGCCCCTCCGGACGCGAACACCGGGGAGCTGTTTTTT
many	TRBJ1-5	-	17	TRBV28	CASSHRRFGAPNQPQHF	TGTGCCAGCAGCCACCGCCGTTTTGGGGCCCCCAATCAGCCCCAGCATTTT
many	TRBJ2-3	TRBD1	16	TRBV12-5	CASGPWTGQETDTQYF	TGTGCTAGTGGCCCTTGGACGGGACAGGAGACAGATACGCAGTATTTT
-	TRBJ1-4	TRBD1	15	TRBV28	CATLRTGEVDEKLFF	TGTGCCACCCTCCGAACAGGGGAAGTAGATGAAAAACTGTTTTTT
-	TRBJ1-5	-	14	TRBV7-2	CASSVGGDNQPQHF	TGTGCCAGTAGCGTCGGGGGGGACAATCAGCCCCAGCATTTT
few	TRBJ1-5	-	13	TRBV12-3/TRBV12-4	CASNRDGLQPQHF	TGTGCCAGCAATAGGGACGGCCTCCAGCCCCAGCATTTT
many	TRBJ2-5	TRBD1	14	TRBV20-1	CSAIRDRGRETQYF	TGCAGTGCTATCCGGGACAGGGGGCGAGAGACCCAGTACTTC
-	TRBJ1-5	-	13	TRBV7-3	CASSQDSYQPQHF	TGTGCCAGCAGCCAGGACAGTTATCAGCCCCAGCATTTT
-	TRBJ2-7	-	16	TRBV7-9	CASSQDQDRSSYEQYF	TGCGCCAGCAGCCAAGATCAAGACCGCTCCTCCTACGAGCAGTACTTC
many	TRBJ2-5	-	12	TRBV28	CASNRPEETQYF	TGTGCCAGCAACCGGCCAGAAGAGACCCAGTACTTC
few	TRBJ2-7	-	14	TRBV5-1	CASSNGTGEDEQYF	TGCGCCAGCAGCAACGGGACGGGAGAGGACGAGCAGTACTTC
few	TRBJ1-5	-	13	TRBV10-3	CAIRPGLNQPQHF	TGTGCCATCAGACCCGGGCTAAATCAGCCCCAGCATTTT
many	TRBJ2-7	-	15	TRBV5-1	CAGSLGGGRPYEQYF	TGCGCCGGCAGCCTGGGAGGGGGTAGGCCCTACGAGCAGTACTTC
many	TRBJ2-2	-	17	TRBV11-2	CASSLDSGPAGTGELFF	TGTGCCAGCAGCTTAGATTCGGGACCCGCGGGCACCGGGGAGCTGTTTTTT
few	TRBJ1-2	TRBD1	15	TRBV7-2	CASSLRDRDVEGYTF	TGTGCCAGCAGCTTAAGAGACAGGGACGTTGAAGGCTACACCTTC
many	TRBJ2-7	-	12	TRBV13	CASSLWGDEQYF	TGTGCCAGCAGCTTGTGGGGGGACGAGCAGTACTTC
many	TRBJ2-1	TRBD2	15	TRBV5-1	CASSLGSGSSNEQFF	TGCGCCAGCAGCTTGGGCAGCGGGAGCTCGAATGAGCAGTTCTTC
many	TRBJ2-7	-	14	TRBV11-2	CASSSRGDSYEQYF	TGTGCCAGCAGCTCCAGAGGGGATTCCTACGAGCAGTACTTC
-	TRBJ2-2	TRBD2	15	TRBV12-3/TRBV12-4	CASSLALADTGELFF	TGTGCCAGCAGTTTAGCGCTAGCGGACACCGGGGAGCTGTTTTTT
-	TRBJ2-3	-	17	TRBV18	CASSPPGVAAGTDTQYF	TGTGCCAGCTCACCCCCAGGGGTAGCGGCTGGCACAGATACGCAGTATTTT
many	TRBJ2-1	-	13	TRBV7-3	CASSLEDGNEQFF	TGTGCCAGCAGCTTAGAGGACGGGAATGAGCAGTTCTTC
many	TRBJ1-6	TRBD1	14	TRBV12-3/TRBV12-4	CASSLAGQGATLHF	TGTGCCAGCAGTTTAGCGGGACAGGGTGCAACCCTCCACTTT
few	TRBJ2-5	-	15	TRBV19	CASSGPRGRQETQYF	TGTGCCAGTAGTGGGCCCAGGGGTCGGCAAGAGACCCAGTACTTC
few	TRBJ2-3	TRBD2	15	TRBV6-1	CASSSAGWGTDTQYF	TGTGCCAGCAGTTCAGCGGGGTGGGGAACAGATACGCAGTATTTT